The 22 T cell receptor beta chains listed next were all sequenced from one sample in a study of cytomegalovirus exposure and HLA in healthy donors. Primers: 60 Vbeta forward and 13 Jbeta reverse. Clones were read by immunoSEQ multiplex PCR, and TCRdb kept only the in-frame ones, dropping some. The table includes 95,000 to 150,000 clones, around three quarters detected once. The sequenced material came from PBMCs. Receptor source: a woman aged 40 to 50 in good health and CMV-seropositive.

The rearrangement uses TRBV6-1 and TRBJ2-3; tentative D call: TRBD2 (5 bases). Germline CDR1 is MNHNS and CDR2 is SASEGT. V was shortened by 8 bases and J by 10 bases, with 22 bases between the two germline ends. CDR3 length: 14 amino acids. The DNA for the CDR3 is TGTGCCAGCGGAAACGGGATCGGGATTACGCCGCAGTATTTT. It specifies CASGNGIGITPQYF.

The chain links TRBV5-1 to TRBJ1-5; TRBD1 might be the D (5 bases). Per germline, CDR1 SGHRS and CDR2 YFSETQ. This CDR3 spans 14 amino acids. V gave up 4 bases and J gave up 4 bases, with 12 bases separating them. The CDR3 bases are TGCGCCAGCAGCCCGGGGGGGGTAAATCAGCCCCAGCATTTT. This gives the protein CASSPGGVNQPQHF.

The gene calls are TRBV27 and TRBJ2-2; 8 bases line up with TRBD1. The CDR3 length is 14 residues. In germline, CDR1 is MNHEY, CDR2 SMNVEV (reference sequence). V lost 6 bases, J lost 7 bases, and 7 bases stayed unmatched. The CDR3 DNA reads TGTGCCAGCAGGACGGACAGGGAGTACGGGGAGCTGTTTTTT. As protein: CASRTDREYGELFF.

The chain links TRBV28 to TRBJ2-7, with TRBD1 matching over 7 bases. From germline, CDR1 is MDHEN and CDR2 SYDVKM. With V trimmed by 8 bases and J by 3 bases, 13 bases remained unmatched. The CDR3 sequence is 15 residues long. CDR3 residues: CASSDPGTAFYEQYF. The CDR3 coding sequence is TGTGCCAGCTCGGACCCCGGGACAGCGTTCTACGAGCAGTACTTC.

The CDR3 loop reads CASSPTGPDTQYF. The CDR3 bases are TGTGCCAGCAGTCCCACAGGGCCAGATACGCAGTATTTT. V and J are TRBV7-3 and TRBJ2-3; the D gene is possibly TRBD1 (6 bases). V was pared by 6 bases and J by 4 bases, with 11 bases between. Germline loops: CDR1 SGHTA, CDR2 FQGTGA. There are 13 residues in the CDR3.

The chain joins TRBV6-6 to TRBJ2-6; TRBD1 is a possible D gene (5 bases). V gave up 5 bases and J gave up 4 bases, with 6 bases separating them. CDR1 is MNHNY and CDR2 is SVGAGI in the germline V gene (reference sequence). The CDR3 has 13 amino acids. The CDR3 region has the DNA TGTGCCAGCAGTGGGGCCGGGGCCAACGTCCTGACTTTC. As protein: CASSGAGANVLTF.

Concerning this clone itself: The sample carries other DNA sequences with the same CDR3. The CDR3 is CAWSVTGTGELFF. The CDR3 DNA reads as TGTGCCTGGAGTGTGACAGGGACCGGGGAGCTGTTTTTT. The chain employs TRBV30 and TRBJ2-2, with TRBD1 matching 7 bases. The ends lost 0 bases at V and 5 bases at J; junction bases unmatched: 0. CDR3 length: 13 amino acids. Per the germline V gene, CDR1 is GTSNPN and CDR2 is SVGIG (reference sequence).

The chain carries TRBV2 and TRBJ1-1, with TRBD1 as a possible D gene (6 bases). The CDR3 has 15 amino acids. V lost 5 bases and J 5 bases, leaving 18 bases between the germline ends. In germline, CDR1 is SNHLY, CDR2 FYNNEI. For the CDR3, the DNA is TGTGCCAGCAGTTCCACCGGAGGGGGGGTGACTGAAGCTTTCTTT. Translation gives CASSSTGGGVTEAFF.

V usage is TRBV5-8 and J usage is TRBJ2-1; maybe TRBD2 (6 bases). The germline V and J ends were trimmed by 5 bases and 10 bases, with 16 bases remaining between them. CDR1 SGHTS and CDR2 YDEGEE come from the germline V gene. The CDR3 covers 13 residues. Written as DNA, the CDR3 is TGTGCCAGCAGACCGCGGGGCCATTTGGAGCAGTTCTTC. Translation gives CASRPRGHLEQFF.

The J gene is TRBJ2-4, the V gene TRBV21-1; the table's TRBD1 call for D was not verified on the DNA. TRBV21-1 is shown as a pseudogene. The CDR3 has 17 residues. CDR3 residues: CASSKGVQGFAKNIQYF. CDR3 nucleotides: TGTGCCAGCAGCAAAGGGGTCCAGGGGTTCGCCAAAAACATTCAGTACTTC.

J is TRBJ2-7 and V is TRBV5-4; TRBD1 might be the D (6 bases). The CDR3 spans 14 residues. The V gene lost 2 bases and the J gene lost 5 bases, with 14 bases spanning the gap. The germline CDR1 and CDR2 sequences are SGHNT and YYREEE (reference sequence). CDR3 in DNA: TGTGCCAGCAGCTTCATGCAGGGGACGGACGAGCAGTACTTC. Amino acid sequence: CASSFMQGTDEQYF. Full variable domain (outside the CDR3, taken from reference TRBV5-4 and TRBJ2-7): ETGVTQSPTHLIKTRGQQVTLRCSSQSGHNTVSWYQQALGQGPQFIFQYYREEENGRGNFPPRFSGLQFPNYSSELNVNALELDDSALYLCASSFMQGTDEQYFGPGTRLTVT.

The chain has TRBV9 and TRBJ1-2; 9 positions agree with TRBD1. Trimming took 4 bases from V and 7 from J; bases not matched to a gene: 8. The CDR3 has 14 amino acids. From germline, CDR1 is SGDLS and CDR2 YYNGEE. CDR3 in amino acids: CASSNRDRAVGYTF. In DNA, the CDR3 is TGTGCCAGCAGCAACCGGGACAGGGCGGTTGGCTACACCTTC. Based on the CDR3 plus reference TRBV9 and TRBJ1-2, the full variable domain is DSGVTQTPKHLITATGQRVTLRCSPRSGDLSVYWYQQSLDQGLQFLIQYYNGEERAKGNILERFSAQQFPDLHSELNLSSLELGDSALYFCASSNRDRAVGYTFGSGTRLTVV.

V is TRBV4-2 and J is TRBJ2-5; D is uncertain. The CDR3 totals 13 residues. V dropped 3 bases and J dropped 5 bases, with 10 bases sitting between them. Germline V gives CDR1 LGHNA, CDR2 YNFKEQ. The CDR3 region is CASSQIIGETQYF. CDR3 in DNA: TGTGCCAGCAGCCAGATCATCGGGGAGACCCAGTACTTC.

The gene calls are TRBV15 and TRBJ1-2; D is uncertain. Between the trimmed V and J ends, which lost 0 bases and 2 bases, there was a span of 4 bases. Germline values: CDR1 LNHNV, CDR2 YYDKDF (reference sequence). This CDR3 region has 13 residues. The CDR3 DNA reads TGTGCCACCAGCAGAGATGGCAACTATGGCTACACCTTC. Translating it yields CATSRDGNYGYTF.

V usage is TRBV5-6 and J usage is TRBJ2-5, with TRBD2 as a possible D gene (6 bases). Germline CDR1 is SGHDT and CDR2 is YYEEEE. The CDR3 extends over 15 amino acids. Trimming shortened V by 4 bases and J by 4 bases, and 17 bases separated the two germline ends. CDR3 amino acids: CASSAVDGGTETQYF. Here the CDR3 DNA reads TGTGCCAGCAGCGCCGTGGACGGGGGAACAGAGACCCAGTACTTC.

This chain connects TRBV10-3 to TRBJ1-4; TRBD1 matches 7 bases. The V segment lost 5 bases and the J segment 5 bases; nucleotides outside the gene matches: 11. Germline CDR1 reads ENHRY; CDR2 reads SYGVKD. The CDR3 sequence is 16 residues long. The DNA of the CDR3 is TGTGCCATCAGTAGAAAACCCGGGACAGAGAATGAAAAACTGTTTTTT. Translating gives CAISRKPGTENEKLFF.

This clone was observed a few times. The chain links TRBV21-1 to TRBJ1-1. TRBV21-1 is marked as a pseudogene. The CDR3 spans 13 residues. The CDR3: CASSHGGTTEAFF. As DNA, the CDR3 is TGTGCCAGCAGCCACGGGGGGACCACTGAAGCTTTCTTT.

This clone has a handful of counts. The chain is built from TRBV7-2 and TRBJ2-7, with 9 bases aligning to TRBD1. Germline V gene data show CDR1 as SGHTA and CDR2 as FQGNSA. V lost 3 bases to trimming and J lost 0 bases; unmatched junction nucleotides: 9. This CDR3 contains 17 residues. The CDR3 is CASSLGTGWEGSYEQYF. CDR3 nucleotides: TGTGCCAGCAGCTTGGGGACAGGGTGGGAAGGCTCCTACGAGCAGTACTTC.

V usage is TRBV5-1 and J usage is TRBJ2-3; 9 bases match TRBD1. V dropped 4 bases and J dropped 4; count of bases not matched to a gene: 7. Germline V gives CDR1 SGHRS, CDR2 YFSETQ. The CDR3 has 15 residues. The CDR3 is CASSPPTGGPDTQYF. In nucleotides, the CDR3 is TGCGCCAGCAGCCCTCCGACAGGGGGTCCAGATACGCAGTATTTT.

The chain uses TRBV29-1 and TRBJ2-7; 8 bases are a match to TRBD1. V dropped 6 bases and J dropped 0; count of bases not matched to a gene: 4. The germline CDR1 and CDR2 sequences are SQVTM and ANQGSEA. This CDR3 region has 13 residues. The CDR3 nucleotides are TGCAGCGTCCGGGGACAGGACTCCTACGAGCAGTACTTC. This translates into CSVRGQDSYEQYF.

The genes are TRBV4-2 and TRBJ1-1, with D possibly TRBD1 on 5 matching bases. Germline V CDR1 and CDR2: LGHNA, YNFKEQ. The CDR3 is 13 residues long. Trimming removed 4 bases at V and 5 bases at J, with 11 bases between. The CDR3 protein is CASSRQGKTEAFF. In DNA, the CDR3 is TGTGCCAGCAGCCGGCAGGGAAAAACTGAAGCTTTCTTT.

The rearrangement links TRBV7-9 to TRBJ2-2, with 8 bases fitting TRBD2. Germline V lookup: CDR1 SEHNR, CDR2 FQNEAQ (reference sequence). The CDR3 contains 17 residues. With V trimmed by 6 bases and J by 0 bases, 9 bases remained unmatched. The CDR3 DNA follows: TGTGCCAGCAGTTCGTCGGGGGGGCCAGCGAACACCGGGGAGCTGTTTTTT. Amino acids: CASSSSGGPANTGELFF. The variable domain in full, with the rest retrieved from reference TRBV7-9 and TRBJ2-2, is DTGVSQNPRHKITKRGQNVTFRCDPISEHNRLYWYRQTLGQGPEFLTYFQNEAQLEKSRLLSDRFSAERPKGSFSTLEIQRTEQGDSAMYLCASSSSGGPANTGELFFGEGSRLTVL.